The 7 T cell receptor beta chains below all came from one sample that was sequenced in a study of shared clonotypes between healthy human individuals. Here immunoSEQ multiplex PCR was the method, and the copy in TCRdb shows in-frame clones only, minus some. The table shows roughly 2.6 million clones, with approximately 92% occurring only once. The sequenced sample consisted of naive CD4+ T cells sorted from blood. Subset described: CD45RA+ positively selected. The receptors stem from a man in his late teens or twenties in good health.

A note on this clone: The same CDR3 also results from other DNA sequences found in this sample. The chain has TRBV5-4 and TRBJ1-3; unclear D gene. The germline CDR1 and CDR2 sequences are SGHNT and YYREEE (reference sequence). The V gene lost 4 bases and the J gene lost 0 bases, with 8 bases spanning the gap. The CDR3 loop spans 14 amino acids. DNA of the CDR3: TGTGCCAGCAGCCCCGGGATCTCTGGAAACACCATATATTTT. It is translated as CASSPGISGNTIYF.

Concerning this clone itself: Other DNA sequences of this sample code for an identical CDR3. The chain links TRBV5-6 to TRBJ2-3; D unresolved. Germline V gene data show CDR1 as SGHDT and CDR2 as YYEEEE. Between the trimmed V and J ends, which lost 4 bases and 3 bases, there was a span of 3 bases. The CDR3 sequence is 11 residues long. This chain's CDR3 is CASSITDTQYF. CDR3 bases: TGTGCCAGCAGCATAACAGATACGCAGTATTTT.

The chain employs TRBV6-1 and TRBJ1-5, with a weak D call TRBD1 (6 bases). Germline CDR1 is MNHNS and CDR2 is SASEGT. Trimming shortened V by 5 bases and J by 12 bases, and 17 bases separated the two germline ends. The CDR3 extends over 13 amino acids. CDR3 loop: CASSSRGDNVQHF. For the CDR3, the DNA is TGTGCCAGCAGTTCCCGCGGGGACAACGTCCAGCATTTT.

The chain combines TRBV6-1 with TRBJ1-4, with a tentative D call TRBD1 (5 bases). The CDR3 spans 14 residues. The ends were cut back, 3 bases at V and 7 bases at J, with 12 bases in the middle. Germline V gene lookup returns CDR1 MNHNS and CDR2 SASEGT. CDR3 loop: CASSDSGRFEKLFF. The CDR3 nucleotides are TGTGCCAGCAGTGATTCAGGGCGGTTTGAAAAACTGTTTTTT.

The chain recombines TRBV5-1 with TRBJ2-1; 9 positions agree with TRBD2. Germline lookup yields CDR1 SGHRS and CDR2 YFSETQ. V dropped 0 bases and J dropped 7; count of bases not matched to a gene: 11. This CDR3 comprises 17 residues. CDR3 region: CASSLAPGLAAQNEQFF. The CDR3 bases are TGCGCCAGCAGCTTGGCCCCGGGACTAGCTGCCCAGAATGAGCAGTTCTTC.

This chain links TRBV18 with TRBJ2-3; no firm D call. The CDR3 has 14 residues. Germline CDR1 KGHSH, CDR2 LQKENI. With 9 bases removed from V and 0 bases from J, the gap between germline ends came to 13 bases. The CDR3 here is CASRLSSSTDTQYF. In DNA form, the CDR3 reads TGTGCCAGTAGGCTTAGCTCTAGCACAGATACGCAGTATTTT. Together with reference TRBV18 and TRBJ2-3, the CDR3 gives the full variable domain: NAGVMQNPRHLVRRRGQEARLRCSPMKGHSHVYWYRQLPEEGLKFMVYLQKENIIDESGMPKERFSAEFPKEGPSILRIQQVVRGDSAAYFCASRLSSSTDTQYFGPGTRLTVL.

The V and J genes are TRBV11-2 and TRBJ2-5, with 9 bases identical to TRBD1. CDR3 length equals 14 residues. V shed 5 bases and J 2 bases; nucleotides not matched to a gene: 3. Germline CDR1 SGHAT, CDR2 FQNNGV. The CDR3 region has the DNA TGTGCCAGCAGCCAGGGACAGGGTCAAGAGACCCAGTACTTC. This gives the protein CASSQGQGQETQYF.